The clone carrying this T cell receptor (beta chain) was seen ten or more times. Antigen: not known. The source of the sample is a study of Graves' ophthalmopathy and Graves' hyperthyroidism. Study observations and caveats: A majority of expanded thyroid clonotypes exceeding 0.001 frequency were likewise present in blood.

Disease in donors with ophthalmopathy had moderate-to-severe activity, CAS ≥3, NOSPECS ≥4 and under 3 months' duration. Beta-chain TCR CDR3 regions were amplified from RNA transcripts. Second-round multiplex PCR came after a first-round RT-PCR that employed HTBI primers. TCRdb ran MiXCR on the multiplex PCR reads and lists one entry per CDR3 protein. The data hold about 210,000 distinct CDR3 sequences, with approximately 28% observed a single time. V was cut by 3 bases and J by 6 bases, with 11 bases left in between. Per germline, CDR1 LNHDA and CDR2 SQIVND (reference sequence). The CDR3 sequence is 14 residues long.

Source material: peripheral blood. This TCR came from a man in his fifties or sixties with Graves' ophthalmopathy. This sequence joins TRBV19 and TRBJ2-2, with D unclear. The CDR3 spells CASSMVRASGELFF. The CDR3 region has the DNA TGTGCCAGTAGTATGGTCAGAGCCTCCGGGGAGCTGTTTTTT.